The T cell receptor beta chain under discussion was sequenced for a study of T cell changes during pregnancy in multiple sclerosis. Only in-frame clones appear in the TCRdb table, and some are missing; sequencing was by immunoSEQ multiplex PCR. This table holds around 70,000 clones, about nine tenths found once. This clone showed up just a few times. This receptor was obtained from a female donor with multiple sclerosis, enrolled in a pregnancy study. The input for sequencing was peripheral blood, taken in the second trimester of pregnancy.

In DNA, the CDR3 is TGTGCCAGCAGTGAGATAGCGGGGAGCACAGATACGCAGTATTTT. Protein sequence: CASSEIAGSTDTQYF. This rearrangement joins TRBV6-1 to TRBJ2-3; 8 bases map to TRBD2. The germline gives CDR1 MNHNS, CDR2 SASEGT. CDR3 length equals 15 residues. V trimming: 3 bases; J trimming: 0 bases; junction bases outside the gene matches: 2.